Below, 20 T cell receptor beta chains from the same sample are listed, as sequenced in a study of cytomegalovirus exposure and HLA in healthy donors. With 60 Vbeta and 13 Jbeta primers, the PCR was carried out. TCRdb keeps only in-frame clones here, not all; method: immunoSEQ multiplex PCR. This table has 150,000 to 200,000 clones, more than 75% appearing once. The sequencing sample was made of PBMCs. The receptors derive from a woman aged 18 to 35 in good health and CMV-seronegative.

This chain connects TRBV2 to TRBJ1-2, with D tentatively TRBD1 (6 bases). Germline V lookup: CDR1 SNHLY, CDR2 FYNNEI. This CDR3 has 14 amino acids. V lost 10 bases and J lost 5, with 20 bases in between. In nucleotides, the CDR3 is TGTGCCAACGTAGGGACAACGGGTTTTTATGGCTACACCTTC. Amino acids: CANVGTTGFYGYTF.

The chain is built from TRBV5-1 and TRBJ1-5; D call uncertain. In germline, CDR1 is SGHRS, CDR2 YFSETQ. The CDR3 totals 14 residues. Trimming took off 0 bases at V and 7 bases at J, with 11 bases between the two ends. CDR3 sequence reads: CASSLEANGQPQHF. In nucleotides, the CDR3 is TGCGCCAGCAGCTTGGAGGCCAACGGGCAGCCCCAGCATTTT.

The rearrangement joins TRBV11-3 to TRBJ2-7; 10 nucleotides align to TRBD2. The CDR3 has 14 residues. The J segment lost 7 bases and the V segment lost 3 bases, leaving 6 bases of the junction unmatched. Germline V gives CDR1 SGHNT, CDR2 YENEEA. The DNA for the CDR3 is TGTGCCAGCAGCTTCGCTAGCGGGGGCGGGGAGCAGTACTTC. Translated: CASSFASGGGEQYF.

This chain links TRBV18 with TRBJ1-2; TRBD1 might be the D (5 bases). Germline V gene data show CDR1 as KGHSH and CDR2 as LQKENI. The CDR3 is 14 amino acids. The V end lost 2 bases, the J end lost 8 bases, and 15 bases lay between the germline ends. CDR3 residues: CASSPGEGRRGYTF. The CDR3 DNA reads TGTGCCAGCTCACCAGGAGAGGGGAGGCGCGGCTACACCTTC.

The chain links TRBV14 to TRBJ2-3, with 12 positions matching TRBD2. The V gene's germline CDR1 is SGHDN and CDR2 FVKESK. This CDR3 is 17 amino acids long. Trimming removed 3 bases from V and 0 bases from J; junction bases left unmatched: 4. The CDR3 sequence: CASSQLAGGPSTDTQYF. For the CDR3, the DNA is TGTGCCAGCAGCCAGCTAGCGGGAGGGCCCAGCACAGATACGCAGTATTTT.

The chain has TRBV14 and TRBJ1-2, with D perhaps matching TRBD1 (6 bases). V gave up 2 bases and J gave up 4 bases, with 20 bases separating them. The CDR3 totals 17 residues. The germline V gene encodes CDR1 SGHDN and CDR2 FVKESK. CDR3 loop: CASSQWGAGALSYGYTF. Written as DNA, the CDR3 is TGTGCCAGCAGCCAATGGGGCGCGGGGGCGTTAAGCTATGGCTACACCTTC.

V gene TRBV5-1 combines with J gene TRBJ1-5; no firm D call. Trimming pared 1 base from V and 5 bases from J, leaving 7 bases between. The CDR3 runs to 13 residues. Germline V gene data show CDR1 as SGHRS and CDR2 as YFSETQ. For the CDR3, the DNA is TGCGCCAGCAGCTTGAACGGAGATCAGCCCCAGCATTTT. Translating gives CASSLNGDQPQHF.

The genes are TRBV5-1 and TRBJ2-7, with TRBD1 identical over 8 bases. The V gene's germline CDR1 is SGHRS and CDR2 YFSETQ. The junction had 6 bases not matched to a gene; V was cut back by 0 bases and J by 4 bases. The CDR3 consists of 15 residues. CDR3 in DNA: TGCGCCAGCAGCTTGGGGACAGGGTATGGGTACGAGCAGTACTTC. Translation: CASSLGTGYGYEQYF.

This chain uses TRBV14 with TRBJ2-3; 13 bases match TRBD2. Trimming took 4 bases from V and 2 from J; bases not matched to a gene: 6. CDR3 length equals 17 residues. Germline CDR1 reads SGHDN; CDR2 reads FVKESK. CDR3 protein: CASSPWTSGGLTDTQYF. In DNA, the CDR3 is TGTGCCAGCAGCCCTTGGACTAGCGGGGGTCTCACAGATACGCAGTATTTT. The complete variable domain, with remaining parts taken from reference TRBV14 and TRBJ2-3, reads EAGVTQFPSHSVIEKGQTVTLRCDPISGHDNLYWYRRVMGKEIKFLLHFVKESKQDESGMPNNRFLAERTGGTYSTLKVQPAELEDSGVYFCASSPWTSGGLTDTQYFGPGTRLTVL.

The chain links TRBV10-3 to TRBJ1-2; D may be TRBD1 (5 bases). CDR1 and CDR2 from the germline V gene are ENHRY and SYGVKD. This CDR3 is 16 amino acids long. Trimming stripped 10 bases from V and 5 bases from J, with 26 bases between. The CDR3 loop reads CATRSGLRDGVYGYTF. DNA for the CDR3: TGTGCCACCCGAAGCGGGCTCCGGGACGGAGTTTATGGCTACACCTTC.

This chain joins TRBV27 and TRBJ1-1; 12 bases line up with TRBD1. V shed 6 bases, J shed 3 bases, and the junction held 8 bases outside the gene matches. The CDR3 spans 16 residues. From germline, CDR1 is MNHEY and CDR2 SMNVEV (reference sequence). CDR3 sequence (DNA): TGTGCCAGCAGGGCCGGGACAGGGGGCCGGGACACTGAAGCTTTCTTT. Its translation: CASRAGTGGRDTEAFF.

This rearrangement joins TRBV5-1 to TRBJ1-1; D ambiguous. The length of the CDR3 is 13 residues. Looked up from germline, CDR1 is SGHRS and CDR2 is YFSETQ. The V end lost 5 bases, the J end lost 4 bases, and 12 bases lay between the germline ends. The CDR3 DNA sequence: TGCGCCAGCAGTAATGGGGAGAGCACTGAAGCTTTCTTT. Amino acid sequence: CASSNGESTEAFF.

The V call is TRBV7-9, the J call TRBJ2-3; TRBD2 matches at 14 bases. The CDR3 extends over 16 amino acids. CDR1 and CDR2 from the germline V gene are SEHNR and FQNEAQ (reference sequence). Losses at the gene ends were 5 bases for V and 5 bases for J; bases not matched to a gene: 6. CDR3 in amino acids: CASSMGLAGVVDTQYF. CDR3 DNA sequence: TGTGCCAGCAGCATGGGACTAGCGGGAGTGGTAGATACGCAGTATTTT.

The chain has TRBV6-4 and TRBJ2-2; D remains ambiguous. Trimming removed 4 bases from V and 4 bases from J, with 10 bases in between. Germline V gene lookup returns CDR1 MRHNA and CDR2 SNTAGT. The CDR3 loop spans 14 amino acids. The CDR3 loop is CASSVGSGTGELFF. The CDR3 coding sequence is TGTGCCAGCAGTGTCGGTTCGGGCACCGGGGAGCTGTTTTTT.

On this clone itself: This same CDR3 is encoded by further DNA sequences in the sample. The gene calls are TRBV5-1 and TRBJ2-5; D not certain. Germline V gene data show CDR1 as SGHRS and CDR2 as YFSETQ. Trimming cost V 0 bases and J 1 base, with 4 bases left between them. The CDR3 loop spans 13 amino acids. The CDR3 bases are TGCGCCAGCAGCTTGGGCGGCCAAGAGACCCAGTACTTC. Protein sequence: CASSLGGQETQYF.

The V call is TRBV7-2, the J call TRBJ1-1; TRBD1 matches at 9 bases. Germline trimming cut 6 bases from V and 9 bases from J; bases unmatched to any gene: 8. This CDR3 is 13 amino acids long. Germline assignment: CDR1 SGHTA and CDR2 FQGNSA. The CDR3 loop is CASSSDRGGQAFF. CDR3 bases: TGTGCCAGCAGTTCTGACAGGGGGGGACAAGCTTTCTTT.

This chain connects TRBV30 to TRBJ2-7, with 7 positions matching TRBD2. Germline V gene data show CDR1 as GTSNPN and CDR2 as SVGIG (reference sequence). Losses at the gene ends were 5 bases for V and 3 bases for J; bases not matched to a gene: 7. This CDR3 contains 13 residues. CDR3 loop: CAWEIGLGYEQYF. For the CDR3, the DNA is TGTGCCTGGGAGATAGGACTAGGCTACGAGCAGTACTTC.

The rearrangement uses TRBV7-2 and TRBJ2-7; 9 nucleotides agree with TRBD2. V was clipped by 2 bases and J by 0 bases; unmatched bases: 5. CDR1 and CDR2 (germline): SGHTA, FQGNSA. The CDR3 has 16 residues. This CDR3 is CASSLMSGGFSYEQYF. In DNA form, the CDR3 reads TGTGCCAGCAGCTTAATGAGCGGGGGGTTCTCCTACGAGCAGTACTTC.

V and J are TRBV6-4 and TRBJ1-2; TRBD1 matches at 12 bases. The CDR3 is 18 amino acids. With 4 bases clipped from V and 3 bases from J, the junction kept 12 bases outside the gene matches. The germline V gene has CDR1 MRHNA and CDR2 SNTAGT. The CDR3 protein is CASSATGTGGYSDYGYTF. CDR3 bases: TGTGCCAGCAGTGCCACCGGGACAGGGGGCTATTCCGACTATGGCTACACCTTC.

The chain joins TRBV7-8 to TRBJ1-2; a weak D match, TRBD1 (5 bases). The CDR3 runs 15 residues. Per germline, CDR1 SGHVS and CDR2 FQNEAQ. With 1 base removed from V and 2 bases from J, the gap between germline ends came to 11 bases. CDR3 loop: CASSLGPGINYGYTF. CDR3 coding DNA: TGTGCCAGCAGCTTAGGGCCAGGGATAAACTATGGCTACACCTTC. Drawing the rest from reference TRBV7-8 and TRBJ1-2, the complete variable domain is GAGVSQSPRYKVAKRGQDVALRCDPISGHVSLFWYQQALGQGPEFLTYFQNEAQLDKSGLPSDRFFAERPEGSVSTLKIQRTQQEDSAVYLCASSLGPGINYGYTFGSGTRLTVV.